This record concerns one T cell receptor beta chain sequence. Its binding antigen is unknown. There are no base qualities to consult, and no much larger clone falls within one base. Participants were included only if at least one PBMC sample before ART initiation and at least two post-ART samples were available. All participants with HIV were treated in the United States of America. Before DNA extraction, cryopreserved samples of roughly 0.95-10 million PBMC were thawed and washed. At the time of the earliest PBMC sample, participants with HIV were aged between about 20 and 60 years. PBMC samples were contributed by each participant from 1-4 timepoints before ART initiation and 2-8 timepoints after ART initiation, with a median of 7 samples. For every participant, serial HIV viral load, CD4+ T-cell count, ART history and demographic data were obtained. Using a Qiagen kit on a QIAcube, genomic DNA was extracted from unsorted PBMC, with samples processed in batches of 12.

These data belong to a study of long-term antiretroviral therapy in people with HIV (dated by TCRdb to between 2021 and 2024). Background for the entire study: Collection of the earliest samples took place about a decade ahead of the 2015 WHO recommendation for immediate ART, at a time when ART was typically delayed until CD4 counts fell. A retrospective serial study tested whether changes in peripheral blood TRB repertoire composition and diversity were associated with ART initiation and durable HIV suppression. A total of under 250 cryopreserved PBMC samples came from approximately 30 adults with confirmed HIV infection and were collected serially over a mean of roughly six years (range 1-12). Of the 30 participants with HIV, eleven were female. No cross-contamination during QIAcube processing turned up in test extractions that ran a monoclonal T-cell line alongside 33 polyclonal samples.

Per the germline V gene (reference sequence), LNHNV is the CDR1 and YYDKDF is the CDR2. Trimming takes 5 bases off V and 4 bases off J; junction bases not matched to a gene: 7. Including the terminal cysteine and phenylalanine, the CDR3 comprises 14 residues. CDR3 DNA only is kept here, 42 bases in frame from base 1. The immunoSEQ hsTCRB v3.0 assay was used at survey level resolution for TRB variable region sequencing. A depth of roughly 40,000-55,000 T-cell genomes per sample was targeted for TRB sequencing. TRB libraries were pooled and sequenced on an Illumina MiSeq using a v3 150-cycle kit. Regarding the original processing steps: Analysis of repertoires was carried out in R inside a reproducible Nextflow workflow spanning QC, data transformation and analysis. Custom analyses were implemented in LymphoSeq2, an R package for AIRR-Seq data exploration. A few samples that yielded fewer than 5000 total TRB sequences were excluded, so that fewer than 250 HIV repertoires were analyzed. Of the approximately 190 retained HIV repertoires, 55 to 60 were collected before and roughly 130 after ART initiation. Repertoires were downsampled to 5000 TRB nucleotide sequences, and summary statistics were averaged over 100 downsampling iterations. Only TRB sequences with CDR3 regions of at least seven amino acids were retained for analysis. Two measures captured diversity: a Shannon entropy-derived clonality score and the Gini coefficient. In the repertoire networks, any two of the top 5000 CDR3 amino acid sequences were linked whenever the two sequences differed by an edit distance of one. For TRB CDR3 amino acid sequences, GLIPH2 was used to predict antigen specificity groups and MHC restriction. Known CMV, EBV, HIV or tissue antigen associations were flagged by matching CDR3 amino acid sequences against VDJdb and McPAS-TCR. Pre-ART, post-ART and control groups were compared with Wilcoxon signed-rank tests and Holm-Bonferroni correction. TCRdb retrieved this table from immuneACCESS and kept in-frame rearrangements only. Not all clones are present; in checked studies, unresolved V genes account for under half, and no reason is known for the remainder. The DNA gave D and trimming, while V, J and clone size come from that table. The sample table shows around 16,000 clones, and around nine tenths are seen once. Together, the top ten hold approximately 12% of the sample.

Study-wide conclusions, independent of this receptor: At every time point, the repertoire was dominated by expanded TRB clones first identified before ART initiation, although this dominance fluctuated and, in many PLHIV, declined after ART. HIV repertoires had narrower CDR3 length ranges than controls, and the network structure suggested an antigen-experienced repertoire that shifted only slightly toward naive after ART. Because pre-ART samples had limited cell numbers, profiling was done on unsorted PBMC rather than on sorted CD4+ and CD8+ T cells. Because PBMC availability was limited, only the TCR beta chain was sequenced, with no alpha chain pairing. The samples span the years 2004 to 2017, and the ART regimens used may be less effective than current regimens. Starting ART was linked to a significant rise in TRB diversity, yet even with long-term ART the diversity remained significantly lower than in transplant donor controls. No data were available on ART adherence, viral resistance or therapy changes, limiting inferences about post-ART repertoire changes.

Here the chain combines TRBV15 and TRBJ1-1; TRBD1 lines up with 7 middle nucleotides. The receptor was derived from a middle-aged man with HIV. This material consisted of unsorted PBMCs, taken 0.7 years before starting antiretroviral therapy. The sequenced DNA is TGTGCCACCAGCTGGCAGGGGGGGGTCACTGAAGCTTTCTTT. It translates to CATSWQGGVTEAFF.